This TCR beta chain comes out of a study of human T cells and chemical hapten exposure. Study as a whole: Women made up most patients, who had alopecia areata, totalis or universalis.

Source study methods: From around 25,000 to 690,000 TCRs were found per sample, with a median of 95,638. TCRdb re-called the RACE reads with MiXCR, one entry per CDR3 protein. Clone size and V and J calls follow TCRdb, not the original study. The sample has tens of thousands of distinct CDR3 sequences, around 9.3% seen once. This clonotype was detected ten times or more. Antigen specificity is unknown. Germline CDR1 and CDR2: MNHEY and SVGEGT. Trimming cost V 2 bases and J 0 bases, with 14 bases left between them. The CDR3 length is 17 residues. The time point denotes: patch test 1, 2 weeks after DPC sensitization. Regarding treatment: therapeutic diphenylcyclopropenone sensitization with weekly scalp DPC. General observations from the study: Patch test score rose with PT1 expanded TCR count, significant at thresholds 8, 16 and 32, not 4. Controls formed significantly fewer large CDR3 similarity clusters than expanded TCRs did.

This sequence joins TRBV6-2 or TRBV6-3 and TRBJ1-5; a possible D gene is TRBD1 (6 bases). The source is a woman in her 40s with alopecia areata. Some clones in this sample may be carry-over from other donors' samples. Sequencing used whole blood, obtained in connection with sensitization to the hapten diphenylcyclopropenone (DPC). As DNA, the CDR3 is TGTGCCAGCAGTTACCGAGGGACACCGTATAGCAATCAGCCCCAGCATTTT. This translates into CASSYRGTPYSNQPQHF.